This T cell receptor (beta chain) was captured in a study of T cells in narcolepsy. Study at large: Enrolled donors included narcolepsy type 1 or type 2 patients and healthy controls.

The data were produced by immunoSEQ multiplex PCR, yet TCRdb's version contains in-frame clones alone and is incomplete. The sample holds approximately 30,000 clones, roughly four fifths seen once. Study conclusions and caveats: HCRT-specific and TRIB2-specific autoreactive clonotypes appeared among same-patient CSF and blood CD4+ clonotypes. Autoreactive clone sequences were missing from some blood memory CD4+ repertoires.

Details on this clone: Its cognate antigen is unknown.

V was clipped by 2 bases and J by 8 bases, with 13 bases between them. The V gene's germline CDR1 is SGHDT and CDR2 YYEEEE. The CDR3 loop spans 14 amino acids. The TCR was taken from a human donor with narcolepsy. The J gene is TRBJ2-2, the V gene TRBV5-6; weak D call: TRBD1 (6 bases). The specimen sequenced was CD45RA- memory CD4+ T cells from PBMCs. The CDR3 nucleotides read TGTGCCAGCAGCTTCTTAAGGGGGTCTGGGGAGCTGTTTTTT. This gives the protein CASSFLRGSGELFF. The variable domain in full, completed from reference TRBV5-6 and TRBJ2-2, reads DAGVTQSPTHLIKTRGQQVTLRCSPKSGHDTVSWYQQALGQGPQFIFQYYEEEERQRGNFPDRFSGHQFPNYSSELNVNALLLGDSALYLCASSFLRGSGELFFGEGSRLTVL.